A selection of T cell receptor beta chains follows, all from one sample in a study of blood T cell repertoires in COVID-19. Here immunoSEQ multiplex PCR was the method, and the copy in TCRdb shows in-frame clones only, minus some. Of approximately 100,000 clones in the sample, about four fifths were seen once. Sequenced material: peripheral blood. These receptors were obtained from a woman aged 80 or older with active or convalescent COVID-19. Both conserved end residues are part of each CDR3. D genes are given only for firm matches. Clone size is given for some rows only: seen once, a few or many times, or a class if the clone is expanded.

v_call	clone_size	j_call	d_call	cdr3_aa	cdr3_nt
TRBV6-2/TRBV6-3	.	TRBJ1-4	TRBD1	CASSQTDRVGPNEKLFF	TGTGCCAGCAGTCAAACCGACAGGGTTGGCCCTAATGAAAAACTGTTTTTT
TRBV5-1	.	TRBJ1-1	TRBD1	CASSPQGVTEAFF	TGCGCCAGCAGCCCGCAGGGGGTCACTGAAGCTTTCTTT
TRBV9	.	TRBJ2-7	.	CASSVVGEAYEQYF	TGTGCCAGCAGCGTAGTAGGGGAAGCCTACGAGCAGTACTTC
TRBV5-8	.	TRBJ1-6	.	CASSLDGGGNSPLHF	TGTGCCAGCAGCTTGGATGGGGGCGGGAATTCACCCCTCCACTTT
TRBV19	few	TRBJ2-7	.	CARNRNRCHYEQYF	TGTGCCAGGAATCGGAACAGGTGCCACTACGAGCAGTACTTC
TRBV7-2	.	TRBJ2-3	TRBD2	CASSPGLAGASDTQYF	TGTGCCAGCAGCCCCGGACTAGCGGGGGCTTCAGATACGCAGTATTTT
TRBV19	once	TRBJ2-3	.	CASSIDNTNPLLHTQYF	TGTGCCAGTAGTATAGACAATACTAATCCGCTCCTCCATACGCAGTATTTT
TRBV5-4	.	TRBJ1-1	.	CASRGGANTEAFF	TGTGCCAGCAGGGGGGGGGCGAACACTGAAGCTTTCTTT
TRBV9	.	TRBJ2-5	TRBD2	CASSVGGSGVKETQYF	TGTGCCAGCAGCGTAGGGGGTAGCGGGGTAAAAGAGACCCAGTACTTC
TRBV19	.	TRBJ1-2	.	CASSILNSDYGYTF	TGTGCCAGTAGTATACTAAACTCGGACTATGGCTACACCTTC
TRBV3-1/TRBV3-2	.	TRBJ2-7	TRBD2	CASSQLSGRLGYEQYF	TGTGCCAGCAGCCAGTTATCCGGGAGGCTCGGCTACGAGCAGTACTTC
TRBV19	.	TRBJ1-5	.	CASSISPRQPQHF	TGTGCCAGTAGTATAAGTCCGCGGCAGCCCCAGCATTTT
TRBV2	few	TRBJ2-1	.	CASSRGSEQFF	TGTGCCAGCAGTCGGGGGAGTGAGCAGTTCTTC
TRBV9	.	TRBJ2-1	TRBD2	CASSVSSGRLAYNEQFF	TGTGCCAGCAGCGTCTCTAGCGGGAGGTTAGCCTACAATGAGCAGTTCTTC
TRBV21-1	.	TRBJ1-5	.	CASSKAARGRSNQPQHF	TGTGCCAGCAGCAAAGCGGCCAGGGGCCGGAGCAATCAGCCCCAGCATTTT
TRBV5-4	once	TRBJ1-5	.	CASSLDGGGQPQHF	TGTGCCAGCAGCTTGGATGGAGGCGGACAGCCCCAGCATTTT
TRBV10-3	.	TRBJ2-2	.	CAISESQDKNTGELFF	TGTGCCATCAGTGAGTCACAGGACAAGAACACCGGGGAGCTGTTTTTT
TRBV24-1	.	TRBJ2-3	TRBD2	CATSSGGPTDTQYF	TGTGCCACCTCTAGCGGGGGGCCCACAGATACGCAGTATTTT
TRBV4-2	.	TRBJ2-3	TRBD2	CASSQDTGGTQYF	TGTGCCAGCAGCCAAGATACGGGGGGTACGCAGTATTTT
TRBV5-1	.	TRBJ1-3	TRBD1	CASSFGGTGTLHSGNTIYF	TGCGCCAGCAGCTTTGGGGGGACAGGCACACTCCACTCTGGAAACACCATATATTTT
TRBV28	.	TRBJ2-7	TRBD2	CASRATGTSGYEQYF	TGTGCCAGCAGGGCTACCGGGACTAGCGGCTACGAGCAGTACTTC
TRBV6-1	.	TRBJ1-5	.	CASSEGLGRVQPQHF	TGTGCCAGCAGTGAAGGGTTAGGGAGAGTCCAGCCCCAGCATTTT
TRBV7-9	once	TRBJ1-2	TRBD1	CASSFDWTGTPWLSF	TGTGCCAGCAGCTTCGACTGGACAGGGACACCCTGGCTATCATTC
TRBV6-5	.	TRBJ1-5	TRBD1	CASRPRGAGSPHF	TGTGCCAGCAGGCCCAGGGGGGCCGGATCACCGCATTTT
TRBV7-9	.	TRBJ2-6	TRBD1	CASNIAGGGGANVLTF	TGTGCCAGCAATATTGCAGGGGGTGGTGGGGCCAACGTCCTGACTTTC
TRBV27	few	TRBJ1-2	.	CASSLTLSGGGYTF	TGTGCCAGCAGTTTAACCCTCTCCGGGGGTGGCTACACCTTC
TRBV6-2/TRBV6-3	.	TRBJ2-1	TRBD2	CASSRTSGGAYEQFF	TGTGCCAGCAGTAGGACTAGCGGGGGTGCCTATGAGCAGTTCTTC
TRBV3-1/TRBV3-2	.	TRBJ1-5	.	CASSKERGSTPQHF	TGTGCCAGCAGCAAAGAGCGGGGGTCGACGCCCCAGCATTTT
TRBV2	.	TRBJ1-1	.	CASSEAVRAKAFF	TGTGCCAGCAGTGAAGCGGTTCGCGCAAAGGCTTTCTTT
TRBV9	.	TRBJ2-1	TRBD2	CASSARLAGGRYNEQFF	TGTGCCAGCAGCGCCCGACTAGCGGGGGGCCGATACAATGAGCAGTTCTTC
TRBV28	.	TRBJ2-3	.	CASIGSRGATDTQYF	TGTGCCAGCATAGGCAGCCGGGGGGCCACAGATACGCAGTATTTT
TRBV11-2	few	TRBJ1-4	TRBD1	CASSFPGTGNEKLFF	TGTGCCAGCAGCTTCCCCGGGACAGGGAATGAAAAACTGTTTTTT
TRBV7-9	few	TRBJ1-1	.	CASSLVTVNTEAFF	TGTGCCAGCAGCTTGGTAACAGTGAACACTGAAGCTTTCTTT
TRBV12-3/TRBV12-4	.	TRBJ2-7	.	CASSRISGYEQYF	TGTGCCAGCAGTCGGATCTCGGGCTACGAGCAGTACTTC
TRBV7-3	.	TRBJ2-7	.	CASSPPGSYEQYF	TGTGCCAGCAGCCCCCCCGGGTCCTACGAGCAGTACTTC
TRBV2	.	TRBJ1-5	.	CASSPGNNQPQHF	TGTGCCAGCAGTCCAGGGAACAATCAGCCCCAGCATTTT
TRBV18	.	TRBJ1-4	TRBD1	CASSPGQGAQGFEFF	TGTGCCAGCTCACCGGGACAGGGGGCCCAAGGATTCGAGTTTTTT
TRBV10-2	.	TRBJ2-7	.	CASRETETYEQYF	TGCGCCAGCAGGGAGACAGAGACATACGAGCAGTACTTC
TRBV3-1/TRBV3-2	.	TRBJ2-5	TRBD2	CASSLAGGETQYF	TGTGCCAGCAGCTTAGCGGGGGGGGAGACCCAGTACTTC
TRBV28	.	TRBJ2-7	.	CASSLGSPYEQYF	TGTGCCAGCAGTTTGGGCTCACCCTACGAGCAGTACTTC
TRBV6-2/TRBV6-3	.	TRBJ2-2	.	CASSYDSLPNTGELFF	TGTGCCAGCAGTTACGACAGCCTCCCGAACACCGGGGAGCTGTTTTTT